Following are 25 T cell receptor beta chains from one sample sequenced in a study of regulatory T cells in long-lasting Graves disease. Researchers made TCR beta libraries by using iRepertoire HTBI primers and running Arm-PCR on CDR3 regions. TCRdb itself ran the multiplex PCR reads through MiXCR, one entry per CDR3 protein. This repertoire shows 200,000 to 250,000 distinct CDR3 sequences, around a fifth found once; its top ten account for 10% to 15%. Sample time point: newly diagnosed GD, antithyroid drugs for less than 3 months. After RNA was extracted from PBMCs, the TCR library was made from it. This sample was also put to use in a study of T cells in Graves' hyperthyroidism and ophthalmopathy.

The specimen comprised peripheral blood mononuclear cells (PBMCs), sampled at new diagnosis, from a patient treated with antithyroid drugs. The receptors come from a woman aged 25 to 45 with Graves disease.

V gene TRBV9 combines with J gene TRBJ2-1, with 8 bases identical to TRBD2. Per the germline V gene, CDR1 is SGDLS and CDR2 is YYNGEE. V shed 0 bases, J shed 10 bases, and the junction held 9 bases outside the gene matches. The CDR3 totals 15 residues. The CDR3 region is CASSVGTGGPREQFF. In DNA, the CDR3 is TGTGCCAGCAGCGTAGGTACGGGGGGGCCGCGGGAGCAGTTCTTC. Drawing the rest from reference TRBV9 and TRBJ2-1, the complete variable domain is DSGVTQTPKHLITATGQRVTLRCSPRSGDLSVYWYQQSLDQGLQFLIQYYNGEERAKGNILERFSAQQFPDLHSELNLSSLELGDSALYFCASSVGTGGPREQFFGPGTRLTVL.

J is TRBJ1-2 and V is TRBV7-2, with no clear D. The CDR3 contains 15 residues. Germline CDR1 is SGHTA and CDR2 is FQGNSA. With 1 base removed from V and 3 bases from J, the gap between germline ends came to 12 bases. The CDR3 nucleotides read TGTGCCAGCAGCTTAGGGCCATCTGGGGACTATGGCTACACCTTC. Translating gives CASSLGPSGDYGYTF.

This clonotype was detected many times. The CDR3 reads CSARESNYGYTF. The CDR3 DNA follows: TGCAGTGCTAGAGAGAGTAACTATGGCTACACCTTC. The J gene is TRBJ1-2, the V gene TRBV20-1; D is unclear. V dropped 0 bases and J dropped 1 base, with 3 bases sitting between them. Germline loops: CDR1 DFQATT, CDR2 SNEGSKA (reference sequence). The length of the CDR3 is 12 residues.

This clonotype was seen ten or more times. The gene calls are TRBV6-6 and TRBJ2-1; D perhaps matches TRBD2 (7 bases). The CDR3 is 15 residues long. Germline CDR1 and CDR2: MNHNY and SVGAGI (reference sequence). Trimming removed 0 bases at V and 7 bases at J, with 13 bases between. CDR3 nucleotides: TGTGCCAGCAGTTACTCGGGGGGGCTGGGGAATGAGCAGTTCTTC. Protein product: CASSYSGGLGNEQFF.

This clonotype occurred many times. This rearrangement joins TRBV6-1 to TRBJ2-2; 7 bases are a match to TRBD2. CDR3 length: 16 amino acids. Looked up from germline, CDR1 is MNHNS and CDR2 is SASEGT. The J segment lost 4 bases and the V segment lost 10 bases, leaving 15 bases of the junction unmatched. The CDR3 spells CATAGRETISTGELFF. The CDR3 DNA follows: TGTGCCACCGCGGGGCGGGAGACGATTAGCACCGGGGAGCTGTTTTTT.

This clonotype was counted at least ten times. This chain joins TRBV11-2 and TRBJ2-7; TRBD2 is a possible D gene (6 bases). The CDR3 spans 15 residues. From germline, CDR1 is SGHAT and CDR2 FQNNGV. Trimming removed 5 bases at V and 5 bases at J, with 19 bases between. The DNA of the CDR3 is TGTGCCAGCAGCGACCCCGGGAGCCGCTTCGACGAGCAGTACTTC. It codes for CASSDPGSRFDEQYF. Full variable domain (remainder filled in from reference TRBV11-2 and TRBJ2-7): EAGVAQSPRYKIIEKRQSVAFWCNPISGHATLYWYQQILGQGPKLLIQFQNNGVVDDSQLPKDRFSAERLKGVDSTLKIQPAKLEDSAVYLCASSDPGSRFDEQYFGPGTRLTVT.

The chain carries TRBV28 and TRBJ1-2; 9 bases are a match to TRBD1. This CDR3 has 14 residues. CDR1 and CDR2 (germline): MDHEN, SYDVKM. Trimming at V came to 5 bases and at J to 7 bases, leaving 8 bases not matched to a gene. The CDR3 region is CASSEQGAVGGYTF. The CDR3 coding sequence is TGTGCCAGCAGTGAACAGGGGGCGGTCGGTGGCTACACCTTC.

This clonotype was counted a few times. The V and J genes are TRBV6-2 or TRBV6-3 and TRBJ1-6, with D maybe TRBD1 (5 bases). CDR3 size: 14 residues. Germline assignment: CDR1 MNHEY and CDR2 SVGEGT. V was clipped by 6 bases and J by 3 bases, with 9 bases between them. CDR3 sequence reads: CASRGTDYNSPLHF. CDR3 coding DNA: TGTGCCAGCAGAGGGACTGACTATAATTCACCCCTCCACTTT.

V is TRBV6-1 and J is TRBJ2-3; D gene uncertain. The CDR3 covers 15 residues. Deletions cut 7 bases from V and 4 bases from J, with 18 bases between. Germline CDR1 MNHNS, CDR2 SASEGT. The chain's CDR3 is CASTFSTGRPDTQYF. The CDR3 DNA follows: TGTGCCAGCACCTTTTCGACCGGACGACCAGATACGCAGTATTTT.

This clonotype was seen ten or more times. This chain uses TRBV5-5 with TRBJ2-2; tentatively, D is TRBD1 or TRBD2 (5 bases each). The germline V gene encodes CDR1 SGHKS and CDR2 YYEKEE (reference sequence). The length of the CDR3 is 15 residues. V was clipped by 0 bases and J by 5 bases, with 11 bases between them. The CDR3 DNA follows: TGTGCCAGCAGCTTGGTCAGGGAGAGGACCGGGGAGCTGTTTTTT. It specifies CASSLVRERTGELFF.

The sample holds many counts of this clonotype. The genes are TRBV6-1 and TRBJ2-7; 11 bases are shared with TRBD1. The CDR3 is 15 amino acids. V lost 5 bases, J lost 2 bases, and 5 bases stayed unmatched. The germline V gene encodes CDR1 MNHNS and CDR2 SASEGT. The CDR3 loop is CASSPGTGGTYEQYF. CDR3 DNA sequence: TGTGCCAGCAGTCCCGGGACAGGGGGGACCTACGAGCAGTACTTC.

This clonotype was seen many times. The genes are TRBV10-3 and TRBJ1-5; D ambiguous. The V end was cut by 8 bases, the J end by 0 bases, with 8 bases between. The CDR3 spans 13 residues. Germline CDR1 ENHRY, CDR2 SYGVKD. Here the CDR3 reads CAIGQDSNQPQHF. For the CDR3, the DNA is TGTGCCATCGGTCAGGATAGCAATCAGCCCCAGCATTTT.

This clonotype was recorded at least ten times. The V gene is TRBV7-6, the J gene TRBJ2-1; TRBD2 aligns across 11 bases. The J segment lost 9 bases and the V segment lost 0 bases, leaving 7 bases of the junction unmatched. The CDR3 extends over 16 amino acids. CDR1 and CDR2 (germline): SGHVS, FNYEAQ. Here the CDR3 reads CASSLAVSGGAIEQFF. Written as DNA, the CDR3 is TGTGCCAGCAGCTTAGCGGTTAGCGGGGGGGCCATTGAGCAGTTCTTC.

This clonotype appeared a few times. V usage is TRBV6-1 and J usage is TRBJ1-2; perhaps TRBD1 as D (5 bases). V was pared by 1 base and J by 4 bases, with 19 bases between. There are 17 residues in the CDR3. From germline, CDR1 is MNHNS and CDR2 SASEGT. The CDR3 sequence is CASSEGFGGNQGYGYTF. The CDR3 DNA reads TGTGCCAGCAGTGAAGGGTTTGGAGGCAACCAGGGCTATGGCTACACCTTC.

Many counts were recorded for this clonotype. The chain couples TRBV2 to TRBJ2-7; possible D gene TRBD1, 6 bases. Germline values: CDR1 SNHLY, CDR2 FYNNEI. The V end was cut by 6 bases, the J end by 2 bases, with 11 bases between. The CDR3 contains 13 residues. CDR3 amino acids: CASRGGMTYEQYF. The CDR3 DNA reads TGTGCCAGCAGAGGGGGAATGACCTACGAGCAGTACTTC. Full variable domain (missing parts from reference TRBV2 and TRBJ2-7): EPEVTQTPSHQVTQMGQEVILRCVPISNHLYFYWYRQILGQKVEFLVSFYNNEISEKSEIFDDQFSVERPDGSNFTLKIRSTKLEDSAMYFCASRGGMTYEQYFGPGTRLTVT.

The chain combines TRBV7-9 with TRBJ2-4; no definite D call. The CDR3 loop spans 15 amino acids. Germline values: CDR1 SEHNR, CDR2 FQNEAQ (reference sequence). The V end was cut by 4 bases, the J end by 0 bases, with 10 bases between. CDR3 DNA sequence: TGTGCCAGCAGCTCCATCCTTTTAGCCAAAAACATTCAGTACTTC. As protein: CASSSILLAKNIQYF.

This clonotype was recorded at least ten times. The V and J genes are TRBV2 and TRBJ2-7; D is perhaps TRBD1 (6 bases). Trimming pared 3 bases from V and 4 bases from J, leaving 19 bases between. CDR3 length: 16 amino acids. From germline, CDR1 is SNHLY and CDR2 FYNNEI. CDR3 coding DNA: TGTGCCAGCAGTGAGATCTCCTGGCAGACAGGATACGAGCAGTACTTC. Amino acids: CASSEISWQTGYEQYF.

This clonotype was seen repeatedly, ten times or more. The CDR3 coding sequence is TGTGCCACCAGTGGGGAGTTCCCTGAGGTAGGGGCCAACGTCCTGACTTTC. Translated, it gives CATSGEFPEVGANVLTF. The V gene is TRBV24-1, the J gene TRBJ2-6, with D possibly being TRBD2 (5 bases). Trimming cost V 5 bases and J 4 bases, with 17 bases left between them. This CDR3 comprises 17 residues. CDR1 KGHDR and CDR2 SFDVKD come from the germline V gene.

This clonotype was observed a handful of times. The chain combines TRBV30 with TRBJ2-7; D gene uncertain. This CDR3 spans 14 amino acids. The germline V and J ends were trimmed by 1 base and 0 bases, with 10 bases remaining between them. Germline V CDR1 and CDR2: GTSNPN, SVGIG (reference sequence). This CDR3 reads CAWSGVSSSYEQYF. In nucleotides, the CDR3 is TGTGCCTGGAGTGGAGTCTCCTCCTCCTACGAGCAGTACTTC.

In its sample, this clonotype was seen many times. This chain links TRBV27 with TRBJ2-6; 12 bases are shared with TRBD1. The V and J ends lost 3 bases and 1 base, in that order; junction bases with no gene match: 4. The CDR3 runs to 18 residues. Germline V gene sequence: CDR1 MNHEY, CDR2 SMNVEV (reference sequence). The CDR3 here is CASSFMGQGASGANVLTF. CDR3 DNA sequence: TGTGCCAGCAGTTTCATGGGACAGGGGGCATCTGGGGCCAACGTCCTGACTTTC. Based on the CDR3 plus reference TRBV27 and TRBJ2-6, the full variable domain is EAQVTQNPRYLITVTGKKLTVTCSQNMNHEYMSWYRQDPGLGLRQIYYSMNVEVTDKGDVPEGYKVSRKEKRNFPLILESPSPNQTSLYFCASSFMGQGASGANVLTFGAGSRLTVL.

This chain connects TRBV15 to TRBJ1-5; D possibly corresponds to TRBD1 (5 bases). Trimming took off 5 bases at V and 2 bases at J, with 10 bases between the two ends. The CDR3 loop spans 14 amino acids. In germline, CDR1 is LNHNV, CDR2 YYDKDF (reference sequence). This CDR3 reads CATSEPGGNQPQHF. For the CDR3, the DNA is TGTGCCACCAGCGAACCGGGGGGCAATCAGCCCCAGCATTTT. Combining the CDR3 with reference TRBV15 and TRBJ1-5 gives the whole variable domain DAMVIQNPRYQVTQFGKPVTLSCSQTLNHNVMYWYQQKSSQAPKLLFHYYDKDFNNEADTPDNFQSRRPNTSFCFLDIRSPGLGDTAMYLCATSEPGGNQPQHFGDGTRLSIL.

Many counts were recorded for this clonotype. The CDR3 region is CASSLGGAGSNTGELFF. The CDR3 DNA sequence: TGTGCCAGCAGTTTAGGAGGGGCAGGGTCGAACACCGGGGAGCTGTTTTTT. The V call is TRBV27, the J call TRBJ2-2; a weak D match, TRBD2 (6 bases). V was clipped by 2 bases and J by 0 bases, with 13 bases between them. The CDR3 consists of 17 residues. The germline gives CDR1 MNHEY, CDR2 SMNVEV (reference sequence).

This clonotype was recorded at least ten times. This chain joins TRBV20-1 and TRBJ1-2, with D possibly TRBD1 on 5 matching bases. The CDR3 has 15 residues. The germline CDR1 and CDR2 sequences are DFQATT and SNEGSKA (reference sequence). V gave up 1 base and J gave up 3 bases, with 15 bases separating them. The CDR3 bases are TGCAGTGCTAGAGTGCTGCGGTGGGGGGACTATGGCTACACCTTC. Translated, it gives CSARVLRWGDYGYTF.

The chain uses TRBV10-3 and TRBJ2-6; D not resolved. CDR3 length: 14 residues. The V gene's germline CDR1 is ENHRY and CDR2 SYGVKD. V was pared by 6 bases and J by 3 bases, with 9 bases between. CDR3 in DNA: TGTGCCATCAGACCCCCCAATGGGGCCAACGTCCTGACTTTC. Translation: CAIRPPNGANVLTF.

This clonotype was seen just once. This may arise from a read error, as a much more abundant clone is one base away. The chain recombines TRBV3-1 with TRBJ1-5; D remains ambiguous. CDR1 and CDR2 from the germline V gene are LGHDT and YNNKEL (reference sequence). CDR3 size: 14 residues. The CDR3 spells CASSQADSNLPQHF. The CDR3 nucleotides read TGTGCCAGCAGCCAAGCTGATAGCAATCTGCCCCAGCATTTT.